This T cell receptor (beta chain) emerged from a study of T cell repertoires in cytomegalovirus infection. Looking at the study overall: CMV infection together with matching HLA type was indicated by public TCR beta signatures. Study results and limitations: HLA-C-restricted CMV clonotypes gave the most frequent clonotype in two of eight donors. The study identified carriers of CMV plus the relevant HLA from cumulative public TCR beta family frequency.

V was trimmed by 0 bases and J by 9 bases, leaving 18 bases between them. CDR1 and CDR2 (germline): SGHTA, FQGNSA. The CDR3 is 16 residues long. TCRdb recomputed calls from the reads with MiXCR, one row per CDR3 protein. Altogether some 680,000 distinct CDR3 sequences are present, about a third being singletons, with the ten largest covering 2.5% to 3.5%. Concerning this clonotype: What it binds is unknown.

This TCR was sampled from a human donor in good health (CMV status not recorded). Some clones in this sample may be carry-over from other donors' samples. The chain couples TRBV7-2 to TRBJ2-1; the D gene is possibly TRBD2 (5 bases). What was sequenced was PBMCs. CDR3 sequence: CASSLARSLSVSEQFF. The CDR3 DNA reads TGTGCCAGCAGCTTAGCCCGATCCCTTAGCGTTTCTGAGCAGTTCTTC.